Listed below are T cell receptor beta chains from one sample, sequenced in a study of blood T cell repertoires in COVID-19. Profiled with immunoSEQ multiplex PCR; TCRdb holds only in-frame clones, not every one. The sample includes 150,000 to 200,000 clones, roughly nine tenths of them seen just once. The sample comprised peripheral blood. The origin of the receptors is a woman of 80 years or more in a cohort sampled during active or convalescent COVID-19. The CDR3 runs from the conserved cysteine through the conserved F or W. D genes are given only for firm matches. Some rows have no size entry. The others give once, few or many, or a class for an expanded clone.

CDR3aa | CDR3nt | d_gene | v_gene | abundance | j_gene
CASSPTGTGYTGELFF | TGTGCCAGCAGTCCTACCGGGACAGGGTACACCGGGGAGCTGTTTTTT | TRBD1 | TRBV3-1/TRBV3-2 | once | TRBJ2-2
CASSPLRGRPQHF | TGTGCCAGCAGTCCCCTCCGGGGAAGGCCCCAGCATTTT | NA | TRBV6-2/TRBV6-3 | NA | TRBJ1-5
CATAGRNEKLFF | TGTGCCACCGCGGGACGGAATGAAAAACTGTTTTTT | NA | TRBV19 | NA | TRBJ1-4
CASSSDRSLYYGYTF | TGTGCCAGCAGTTCCGACAGGAGCTTATACTATGGCTACACCTTC | NA | TRBV6-5 | NA | TRBJ1-2
CASSLVTGGTGELFF | TGTGCCAGCAGCCTCGTGACAGGTGGCACCGGGGAGCTGTTTTTT | NA | TRBV11-3 | NA | TRBJ2-2
CASSPRWGRDNEQFF | TGTGCCAGCAGTCCTCGATGGGGCAGGGACAATGAGCAGTTCTTC | NA | TRBV27 | NA | TRBJ2-1
CASSLGGQGSSYTF | TGCGCCAGCAGCTTGGGGGGACAGGGGTCTAGCTACACCTTC | TRBD1 | TRBV5-1 | NA | TRBJ1-2
CASRELTASGANVLTF | TGTGCCAGCAGAGAGCTCACAGCCTCTGGGGCCAACGTCCTGACTTTC | NA | TRBV5-5 | NA | TRBJ2-6
CASRQANYGYTF | TGTGCCAGTAGACAGGCTAACTATGGCTACACCTTC | NA | TRBV28 | NA | TRBJ1-2
CASIQGGGPNYGYTF | TGTGCCAGCATACAAGGGGGGGGTCCTAACTATGGCTACACCTTC | NA | TRBV28 | NA | TRBJ1-2
CASSLRGYGYTF | TGTGCCAGCAGTTTAAGGGGGTATGGCTACACCTTC | NA | TRBV28 | NA | TRBJ1-2
CASSFPQGTGNTIYF | TGTGCCAGCAGTTTCCCCCAGGGAACTGGAAACACCATATATTTT | NA | TRBV28 | NA | TRBJ1-3
CASSQETSVGYGYTF | TGCGCCAGCAGCCAAGAGACGAGCGTGGGCTATGGCTACACCTTC | NA | TRBV4-3 | NA | TRBJ1-2
CASSLLLSTDTQYF | TGTGCTAGCAGCTTACTACTTAGCACAGATACGCAGTATTTT | NA | TRBV7-7 | NA | TRBJ2-3
CASSLGRIWGGLSNEQFF | TGTGCCAGCAGCTTAGGGAGGATCTGGGGGGGGCTCAGCAATGAGCAGTTCTTC | NA | TRBV7-8 | NA | TRBJ2-1
CASSLDTGQDTEAFF | TGTGCCAGCAGCTTAGATACAGGCCAGGACACTGAAGCTTTCTTT | NA | TRBV13 | few | TRBJ1-1
CASRKEGYSSYEQYF | TGTGCCAGCAGGAAGGAGGGATACTCTTCCTACGAGCAGTACTTC | NA | TRBV6-5 | NA | TRBJ2-7
CASSLGRGDQPQHF | TGTGCCAGCAGCTTAGGCCGAGGCGATCAGCCCCAGCATTTT | NA | TRBV7-8 | NA | TRBJ1-5
CASSYSMGGNTGELFF | TGTGCCAGCAGTTACTCGATGGGAGGGAACACCGGGGAGCTGTTTTTT | NA | TRBV6-2/TRBV6-3 | NA | TRBJ2-2
CASSQPGGVQETQYF | TGTGCCAGCAGTCAACCCGGGGGGGTCCAAGAGACCCAGTACTTC | TRBD2 | TRBV6-2/TRBV6-3 | NA | TRBJ2-5
CASSVLGESGGEAFF | TGTGCCAGCAGCGTACTAGGGGAGTCGGGAGGTGAAGCTTTCTTT | NA | TRBV9 | NA | TRBJ1-1
CASSYGVNLKTQYF | TGTGCCAGCAGCTACGGAGTGAACCTGAAGACCCAGTACTTC | NA | TRBV13 | NA | TRBJ2-5
CAWRAGLTGELFF | TGTGCCTGGAGAGCAGGGTTGACCGGGGAGCTGTTTTTT | NA | TRBV30 | NA | TRBJ2-2
CASSYMRGATDTQYF | TGTGCCAGCAGTTATATGCGGGGGGCCACAGATACGCAGTATTTT | TRBD2 | TRBV6-2/TRBV6-3 | NA | TRBJ2-3
CATSPVGGSNSPLHF | TGTGCCACGAGTCCCGTCGGGGGGTCGAATTCACCCCTCCACTTT | NA | TRBV6-4 | once | TRBJ1-6
CASSSYREGYGYTF | TGTGCCAGCAGCTCGTACAGGGAAGGCTATGGCTACACCTTC | NA | TRBV7-8 | NA | TRBJ1-2